This record covers a single TCR beta chain. The PCR had 60 Vbeta and 13 Jbeta primers. Clones were read by immunoSEQ multiplex PCR, and TCRdb kept only the in-frame ones, dropping some. The data show 170,000 or so clones, 79% seen once. Per the germline V gene, CDR1 is ENHRY and CDR2 is SYGVKD. The CDR3 is made up of 12 amino acids. The V end was cut by 0 bases, the J end by 7 bases, with 7 bases between. This specimen comes from a study of cytomegalovirus exposure and HLA in healthy donors. The receptor's source is a woman aged 40 to 50 in good health and CMV-seronegative. Sequencing was performed on PBMCs. The rearrangement joins TRBV10-3 to TRBJ2-7; weak D call: TRBD1 (5 bases). Here the CDR3 reads CAISESRGEQYF. The CDR3 DNA sequence: TGTGCCATCAGTGAGTCAAGGGGTGAGCAGTACTTC.